The 4 T cell receptor beta chains reported below all come from one sample, sequenced in a study of blood T cells in healthy people across ages. A J-beta primer mix and a sample-barcoded 5' primer were used in a second PCR of roughly 7 to 12 cycles. TCRdb recomputed calls from the 5' RACE reads with MiXCR, one row per CDR3 protein. The sample includes approximately 1,000,000 distinct CDR3 sequences, approximately 38% seen only once; the top ten take around 14%. Sample: blood. The receptors come from a man between 18 and 29 years old in good health.

The rearrangement uses TRBV6-2 or TRBV6-3 and TRBJ1-2, with no clear D. The CDR3 sequence is 13 residues long. From germline, CDR1 is MNHEY and CDR2 SVGEGT. V was trimmed by 2 bases and J by 1 base, leaving 5 bases between them. This CDR3 is CASSYPFNYGYTF. DNA of the CDR3: TGTGCCAGCAGTTACCCGTTTAACTATGGCTACACCTTC.

This chain connects TRBV2 to TRBJ2-5, with TRBD2 as a possible D gene (6 bases). V was pared by 4 bases and J by 1 base, with 19 bases between. CDR3 size: 17 residues. Germline assignment: CDR1 SNHLY and CDR2 FYNNEI. The CDR3 loop is CASSATRLTRGQETQYF. CDR3 sequence (DNA): TGTGCCAGCAGTGCAACGAGGTTGACTAGAGGCCAAGAGACCCAGTACTTC.

This clonotype was picked up a small number of times. The rearrangement joins TRBV27 to TRBJ1-4; D is ambiguous. The V end was cut by 6 bases, the J end by 6 bases, with 14 bases between. Germline V gene lookup returns CDR1 MNHEY and CDR2 SMNVEV (reference sequence). The CDR3 spans 14 residues. CDR3 sequence: CASSPEASDEKLFF. Here the CDR3 DNA reads TGTGCCAGCAGCCCAGAGGCATCCGATGAAAAACTGTTTTTT.

The gene calls are TRBV7-2 and TRBJ2-4; a possible D gene is TRBD2 (7 bases). The CDR3 is 17 residues long. Deletions cut 4 bases from V and 7 bases from J, with 23 bases between. Germline lookup yields CDR1 SGHTA and CDR2 FQGNSA. The CDR3: CASSSIGGGPTGNIQYF. The CDR3 bases are TGTGCCAGCAGCTCAATAGGCGGGGGCCCAACAGGGAACATTCAGTACTTC.